This passage covers 27 T cell receptor beta chains from one sample sequenced in a study of cytomegalovirus exposure and HLA in healthy donors. It was with 60 Vbeta and 13 Jbeta primers that the PCR ran. Generated by immunoSEQ multiplex PCR, the TCRdb table keeps only in-frame clones and is missing some. The data show over 110,000 clones, roughly 80% seen once. The material sequenced was PBMCs. The receptors shown here come from a man aged 35 to 55 in good health and CMV-seronegative.

V gene TRBV19 combines with J gene TRBJ2-7, with 14 bases aligning to TRBD2. The CDR3 has 18 amino acids. The germline gives CDR1 LNHDA, CDR2 SQIVND (reference sequence). Unmatched junction bases numbered 11, after V lost 5 bases and J lost 2 bases. In nucleotides, the CDR3 is TGTGCCAGTAGTTTGGCAGGGACTAGCGGGGGCAGTCCCTACGAGCAGTACTTC. It codes for CASSLAGTSGGSPYEQYF.

The genes are TRBV7-2 and TRBJ2-5, with D possibly being TRBD2 (6 bases). Germline-derived CDR1 and CDR2 are SGHTA and FQGNSA. The V end lost 1 base, the J end lost 4 bases, and 22 bases lay between the germline ends. The CDR3 has 18 amino acids. Here the CDR3 reads CASSLDSGASARGETQYF. The CDR3 region has the DNA TGTGCCAGCAGCTTAGATTCCGGCGCTAGCGCTCGGGGAGAGACCCAGTACTTC.

The rearrangement links TRBV12-5 to TRBJ2-7; maybe TRBD2 (7 bases). V was shortened by 6 bases and J by 2 bases, with 14 bases between the two germline ends. Germline V CDR1 and CDR2: LGHNT, FRNRAP. This CDR3 comprises 14 residues. The CDR3 loop is CASGASGGTYEQYF. The DNA for the CDR3 is TGTGCTAGTGGAGCGTCGGGGGGCACCTACGAGCAGTACTTC. Together with reference TRBV12-5 and TRBJ2-7, the CDR3 gives the full variable domain: DARVTQTPRHKVTEMGQEVTMRCQPILGHNTVFWYRQTMMQGLELLAYFRNRAPLDDSGMPKDRFSAEMPDATLATLKIQPSEPRDSAVYFCASGASGGTYEQYFGPGTRLTVT.

The chain has TRBV6-5 and TRBJ1-5; D possibly corresponds to TRBD1 (5 bases). The V gene lost 5 bases and the J gene lost 6 bases, with 11 bases spanning the gap. CDR3 length: 13 residues. Germline V lookup: CDR1 MNHEY, CDR2 SVGAGI. The DNA for the CDR3 is TGTGCCAGCAGTCCCAGGGTAGGTCAGCCCCAGCATTTT. Translated: CASSPRVGQPQHF.

The V and J genes are TRBV12-5 and TRBJ2-1, with D unclear. Germline V CDR1 and CDR2: LGHNT, FRNRAP. V gave up 5 bases and J gave up 1 base, with 6 bases separating them. The CDR3 consists of 13 residues. The CDR3 DNA sequence: TGTGCTAGTGGTCCGACTTCCTACAATGAGCAGTTCTTC. Amino acids: CASGPTSYNEQFF.

The genes are TRBV10-2 and TRBJ2-7, with D hard to call. Germline CDR1 is WSHSY and CDR2 is SAAADI. CDR3 length: 14 residues. V was trimmed by 4 bases and J by 6 bases, leaving 16 bases between them. CDR3 region: CASSARLELPEQYF. The CDR3 DNA reads TGCGCCAGCAGTGCCCGACTTGAATTGCCCGAGCAGTACTTC.

The chain is built from TRBV9 and TRBJ1-2; D is uncertain. This CDR3 spans 13 amino acids. CDR1 is SGDLS and CDR2 is YYNGEE in the germline V gene. V was trimmed by 0 bases and J by 2 bases, leaving 5 bases between them. This CDR3 is CASSVVSNYGYTF. The CDR3 nucleotides read TGTGCCAGCAGCGTAGTGTCAAACTATGGCTACACCTTC.

The chain has TRBV14 and TRBJ2-6; D perhaps matches TRBD2 (7 bases). CDR1 and CDR2 from the germline V gene are SGHDN and FVKESK. The CDR3 consists of 18 residues. Trimming shortened V by 4 bases and J by 0 bases, and 16 bases separated the two germline ends. CDR3 sequence: CASSPGGAASSGANVLTF. In DNA, the CDR3 is TGTGCCAGCAGCCCTGGGGGGGCGGCGAGCTCTGGGGCCAACGTCCTGACTTTC.

This clone showed up just once. This chain joins TRBV15 and TRBJ2-3, with 10 nucleotides matching TRBD2. After removal of 1 base from V and 2 bases from J, the junction contained 3 bases not matched to a gene. Germline V gene data show CDR1 as LNHNV and CDR2 as YYDKDF (reference sequence). The CDR3 length is 16 residues. The CDR3 here is CATSRGTSGNTDTQYF. DNA of the CDR3: TGTGCCACCAGCAGAGGGACTAGCGGCAACACAGATACGCAGTATTTT.

The gene calls are TRBV5-1 and TRBJ1-2; 8 bases are shared with TRBD1. Germline V gene sequence: CDR1 SGHRS, CDR2 YFSETQ. Trimming removed 4 bases from V and 2 bases from J; junction bases left unmatched: 4. The CDR3 spans 14 residues. The CDR3 coding sequence is TGCGCCAGCAGCCATGGACAGGGAAACTATGGCTACACCTTC. Its protein product is CASSHGQGNYGYTF.

The chain links TRBV28 to TRBJ1-4; perhaps TRBD1 as D (6 bases). V lost 6 bases, J lost 1 base, and 12 bases lay in between. Germline CDR1 and CDR2: MDHEN and SYDVKM. The CDR3 covers 15 residues. CDR3 region: CASSKGGGTNEKLFF. The CDR3 nucleotides are TGTGCCAGCAGCAAGGGGGGGGGAACTAATGAAAAACTGTTTTTT.

This clone was recorded a few times. J is TRBJ1-2 and V is TRBV6-5; D call uncertain. The CDR3 has 13 residues. Deletions cut 0 bases from V and 3 bases from J, with 5 bases between. Per the germline V gene, CDR1 is MNHEY and CDR2 is SVGAGI. CDR3 loop: CASSYSGDYGYTF. The CDR3 nucleotides are TGTGCCAGCAGTTACTCGGGAGACTATGGCTACACCTTC.

The V gene is TRBV5-4, the J gene TRBJ1-2; 8 nucleotides align to TRBD1. The length of the CDR3 is 13 residues. V shed 5 bases and J 4 bases; nucleotides not matched to a gene: 4. Germline loops: CDR1 SGHNT, CDR2 YYREEE (reference sequence). The CDR3 bases are TGTGCCAGCAGACCTGGACAGGGCTATGGCTACACCTTC. It is translated as CASRPGQGYGYTF.

This sequence joins TRBV29-1 and TRBJ1-1; D is uncertain. Germline V gene data show CDR1 as SQVTM and CDR2 as ANQGSEA. The CDR3 has 16 amino acids. V was clipped by 2 bases and J by 0 bases, with 16 bases between them. CDR3 protein: CSVETPGRQMNTEAFF. The CDR3 nucleotides read TGCAGCGTTGAAACCCCGGGGAGGCAAATGAACACTGAAGCTTTCTTT.

The chain combines TRBV11-2 with TRBJ1-1, with D uncertain. The V end lost 5 bases, the J end lost 0 bases, and 16 bases lay between the germline ends. The CDR3 runs to 16 residues. The V gene's germline CDR1 is SGHAT and CDR2 FQNNGV. The CDR3 sequence is CASSPVSGSLNTEAFF. The CDR3 nucleotides read TGTGCCAGCAGCCCAGTTTCGGGGTCGTTGAACACTGAAGCTTTCTTT.

This chain joins TRBV7-8 and TRBJ2-7, with a tentative D call TRBD1 (6 bases). CDR3 length: 15 residues. Germline CDR1 SGHVS, CDR2 FQNEAQ. With 1 base removed from V and 0 bases from J, the gap between germline ends came to 10 bases. The CDR3 is CASSLGDRFSYEQYF. The CDR3 region has the DNA TGTGCCAGCAGCTTAGGCGACAGGTTCTCCTACGAGCAGTACTTC.

This clone was seen only a few times. J is TRBJ1-5 and V is TRBV5-8; possible D gene TRBD1, 6 bases. CDR1 is SGHTS and CDR2 is YDEGEE in the germline V gene. This CDR3 contains 15 residues. V shed 4 bases and J shed 0 bases, with 11 bases lying between them. The CDR3 DNA sequence: TGTGCCAGCAGCATGACAGGACATAGCAATCAGCCCCAGCATTTT. Translated: CASSMTGHSNQPQHF.

This clone was seen more than once but under ten times. The rearrangement joins TRBV5-1 to TRBJ2-1; weak D call: TRBD1 (6 bases). Trimming left V 0 bases short and J 9 bases short, with 19 bases between. The CDR3 totals 16 residues. Germline lookup yields CDR1 SGHRS and CDR2 YFSETQ. This CDR3 reads CASSLAGQLRQGEQFF. The CDR3 nucleotides read TGCGCCAGCAGCTTGGCCGGACAGTTGAGGCAGGGTGAGCAGTTCTTC.

The chain recombines TRBV19 with TRBJ1-2; no firm D call. Germline V gives CDR1 LNHDA, CDR2 SQIVND (reference sequence). This CDR3 is 14 amino acids long. V was cut by 4 bases and J by 4 bases, with 13 bases left in between. The CDR3 region is CASSTNPSGYGYTF. CDR3 coding DNA: TGTGCCAGTAGTACTAATCCCTCCGGCTATGGCTACACCTTC.

This clone was seen a handful of times. The gene calls are TRBV6-5 and TRBJ1-4, with no clear D. The germline CDR1 and CDR2 sequences are MNHEY and SVGAGI. V lost 3 bases, J lost 7 bases, and 15 bases lay in between. CDR3 length: 15 residues. CDR3 DNA sequence: TGTGCCAGCAGTTATTCGACTGGGAGGAGTGAAAAACTGTTTTTT. Residues: CASSYSTGRSEKLFF.

This clone was counted a few times. J is TRBJ1-1 and V is TRBV5-3; 7 bases map to TRBD1. TRBV5-3 is an open reading frame, and its role is uncertain. The CDR3 runs to 16 residues. Germline trimming cut 4 bases from V and 10 bases from J; bases unmatched to any gene: 19. CDR3 nucleotide sequence: TGTGCCAGAAGCAACTGCCTTATTGAGGGGGCTCGGGGAGCTTTCTTT. Amino acid sequence: CARSNCLIEGARGAFF.

This clone was detected once. The chain combines TRBV5-1 with TRBJ2-2, with 8 bases lining up with TRBD2. The CDR3 runs to 17 residues. Germline assignment: CDR1 SGHRS and CDR2 YFSETQ. Losses at the gene ends were 3 bases for V and 7 bases for J; bases not matched to a gene: 14. The CDR3 region is CASSSGLARGGGGELFF. The CDR3 DNA reads as TGCGCCAGCAGCTCTGGACTAGCACGGGGAGGAGGCGGGGAGCTGTTTTTT.

The chain couples TRBV5-1 to TRBJ2-1; D is perhaps TRBD1 (5 bases). The CDR3 loop spans 14 amino acids. V lost 0 bases, J lost 6 bases, and 10 bases lay in between. CDR1 and CDR2 from the germline V gene are SGHRS and YFSETQ. CDR3 coding DNA: TGCGCCAGCAGCTTGGAGGGGCGGCCCAATGAGCAGTTCTTC. Its translation: CASSLEGRPNEQFF.

This sequence joins TRBV6-1 and TRBJ1-5, with a possible D match to TRBD1 (5 bases). V gave up 1 base and J gave up 5 bases, with 9 bases separating them. Germline V gene data show CDR1 as MNHNS and CDR2 as SASEGT. The CDR3 runs to 14 residues. The CDR3 nucleotides are TGTGCCAGCAGTGAAGGACAGAAAGATCAGCCCCAGCATTTT. It is translated as CASSEGQKDQPQHF.

This clone was found once. The rearrangement uses TRBV5-1 and TRBJ1-4; 10 nucleotides line up with TRBD1. Per germline, CDR1 SGHRS and CDR2 YFSETQ. Trimming cost V 4 bases and J 7 bases; bases outside gene matches: 4. The CDR3 is 14 amino acids. The DNA for the CDR3 is TGCGCCAGCAGCCCCGGGACAGGGGTTGAAAAACTGTTTTTT. Translated: CASSPGTGVEKLFF.

The chain employs TRBV7-9 and TRBJ2-5, with no clear D. The J call may be incorrect, as the DNA end agrees better with TRBJ2-7. Germline CDR1 and CDR2: SEHNR and FQNEAQ (reference sequence). The CDR3 length is 13 residues. CDR3 sequence: CASSGPDRYEQYF. CDR3 DNA sequence: TGTGCCAGCAGCGGGCCTGATAGATACGAGCAGTACTTC.

The V call is TRBV9, the J call TRBJ2-7; D perhaps matches TRBD1 (5 bases). Looked up from germline, CDR1 is SGDLS and CDR2 is YYNGEE. The ends were cut back, 0 bases at V and 1 base at J, with 11 bases in the middle. The CDR3 sequence is 15 residues long. CDR3 sequence reads: CASSVGSQGSYEQYF. CDR3 in DNA: TGTGCCAGCAGCGTAGGGTCCCAGGGATCCTACGAGCAGTACTTC.